One sample yielded the 17 T cell receptor beta chains listed below, sequenced in a study of T-cell memory formation after mild COVID-19. MiXCR, applied by TCRdb to the 5' RACE reads, yields one record per CDR3 protein. The table lists about 400,000 distinct CDR3 sequences, 20% to 30% of them singletons. The sequencing sample was made of PBMCs or a T cell subset sorted from them (not recorded which). These TCRs come from an adult woman who had mild COVID-19 (a few samples of this study predate the infection). Cell type and time point are not known.

In this sample, this clonotype turned up many times. The gene calls are TRBV5-1 and TRBJ1-1; 8 bases align to TRBD1. This CDR3 contains 14 residues. Germline loops: CDR1 SGHRS, CDR2 YFSETQ. Trimming cost V 4 bases and J 4 bases; bases outside gene matches: 6. Written as DNA, the CDR3 is TGCGCCAGCAGCCCACAGGGGGTTGGCACTGAAGCTTTCTTT. Its protein is CASSPQGVGTEAFF.

This clonotype was seen just once. The chain carries TRBV10-3 and TRBJ2-1; D remains ambiguous. Per germline, CDR1 ENHRY and CDR2 SYGVKD. The CDR3 loop spans 17 amino acids. V was cut by 0 bases and J by 7 bases, with 19 bases left in between. CDR3 sequence (DNA): TGTGCCATCAGTGAGTCGAGTTTAGCCCAGGTAGAGAATGAGCAGTTCTTC. This sequence encodes CAISESSLAQVENEQFF.

The J gene is TRBJ2-7, the V gene TRBV7-3, with 8 bases fitting TRBD1. J lost 5 bases, V lost 6 bases, and 6 bases had no gene match. In germline, CDR1 is SGHTA, CDR2 FQGTGA. This CDR3 region has 13 residues. The CDR3 DNA is TGTGCCAGCAGTCCTGCAGGGGGCAACGAGCAGTACTTC. It yields the protein CASSPAGGNEQYF.

The gene calls are TRBV19 and TRBJ1-2; unclear D gene. From germline, CDR1 is LNHDA and CDR2 SQIVND (reference sequence). CDR3 length: 13 amino acids. V was trimmed by 6 bases and J by 4 bases, leaving 12 bases between them. The CDR3 nucleotides are TGTGCCAGTAGCCCCCGCCCCGGCTATGGCTACACCTTC. This codes for CASSPRPGYGYTF.

The V and J genes are TRBV15 and TRBJ2-7; unclear D gene. This CDR3 has 14 amino acids. Trimming cost V 4 bases and J 5 bases, with 15 bases left between them. Germline V CDR1 and CDR2: LNHNV, YYDKDF (reference sequence). CDR3 sequence: CATSTRITTHEQYF. CDR3 bases: TGTGCCACCAGCACCAGAATAACGACCCACGAGCAGTACTTC.

This clonotype occurred a few times. J is TRBJ2-5 and V is TRBV9; D not resolved. V lost 0 bases, J lost 4 bases, and 7 bases lay in between. CDR3 size: 13 residues. Germline-derived CDR1 and CDR2 are SGDLS and YYNGEE. The chain's CDR3 is CASSVDSRETQYF. The DNA for the CDR3 is TGTGCCAGCAGCGTAGACAGCCGAGAGACCCAGTACTTC.

This clonotype was counted between two and nine times. This chain links TRBV11-2 with TRBJ2-7; D perhaps matches TRBD2 (6 bases). The CDR3 length is 15 residues. Per germline, CDR1 SGHAT and CDR2 FQNNGV. V was shortened by 1 base and J by 2 bases, with 12 bases between the two germline ends. The CDR3 DNA reads TGTGCCAGCAGCTTAGCGGGAGACCCTGCCTACGAGCAGTACTTC. Residues: CASSLAGDPAYEQYF.

Of note for this clonotype: At one boundary the junction diverges from the germline segment, which might be a read error. The genes are TRBV9 and TRBJ1-5; D might be TRBD1 (5 bases). This CDR3 contains 15 residues. Germline V gene sequence: CDR1 SGDLS, CDR2 YYNGEE. CDR3 protein: CASNVDGGLNQPQHF. In nucleotides, the CDR3 is TGTGCCAGCAACGTAGACGGGGGTTTAAATCAGCCCCAGCATTTT.

The V call is TRBV20-1, the J call TRBJ2-5, with TRBD2 identical over 7 bases. J lost 5 bases, V lost 4 bases, and 10 bases had no gene match. CDR3 size: 14 residues. Germline V CDR1 and CDR2: DFQATT, SNEGSKA (reference sequence). The CDR3, as DNA: TGCAGTGCTAATTTTGCGGGAGTGCGGGAGACCCAGTACTTC. This sequence encodes CSANFAGVRETQYF.

This clonotype was counted only a few times. This sequence joins TRBV5-1 and TRBJ2-5; TRBD1 might be the D (6 bases). Germline assignment: CDR1 SGHRS and CDR2 YFSETQ. The CDR3 is 15 amino acids. The germline V and J ends were trimmed by 4 bases and 2 bases, with 15 bases remaining between them. DNA of the CDR3: TGCGCCAGCAGCCTACTTTGGACAGTTCAAGAGACCCAGTACTTC. Translating it yields CASSLLWTVQETQYF.

The gene calls are TRBV11-2 and TRBJ2-1, with 9 bases matching TRBD2. The junction had 14 bases not matched to a gene; V was cut back by 2 bases and J by 15 bases. The CDR3 consists of 15 residues. The germline V gene has CDR1 SGHAT and CDR2 FQNNGV. This chain's CDR3 is CASSLTRREGRVRFF. As DNA, the CDR3 is TGTGCCAGCAGCTTAACTCGGCGGGAGGGCCGGGTTAGGTTCTTC.

In DNA form, the CDR3 reads TGCGCCAGCAGCCGGGGGCGCAGGGAACAGGATACGCAGTATTTT. Translation: CASSRGRREQDTQYF. The chain is built from TRBV4-3 and TRBJ2-3; TRBD1 might be the D (6 bases). Germline values: CDR1 LGHNA, CDR2 YSLEER. V was clipped by 4 bases and J by 6 bases, with 17 bases between them. CDR3 length equals 15 residues.

This clonotype was found a few times. The chain uses TRBV5-6 and TRBJ2-5; no clear D gene. Germline V gene lookup returns CDR1 SGHDT and CDR2 YYEEEE. V shed 2 bases and J shed 1 base, with 12 bases lying between them. CDR3 length equals 15 residues. CDR3 sequence reads: CASSFRPDSQETQYF. CDR3 nucleotide sequence: TGTGCCAGCAGCTTTCGTCCCGATAGCCAAGAGACCCAGTACTTC.

V usage is TRBV5-1 and J usage is TRBJ1-4, with a tentative D call TRBD1 (5 bases). The germline V and J ends were trimmed by 3 bases and 5 bases, with 8 bases remaining between them. Germline CDR1 reads SGHRS; CDR2 reads YFSETQ. The CDR3 covers 13 residues. CDR3 coding DNA: TGCGCCAGCAGCTCCACAGGAAATGAAAAACTGTTTTTT. Residues: CASSSTGNEKLFF.

There are many counts of this clonotype. The CDR3 sequence: CATSDLGRNEQFF. The CDR3 DNA reads TGTGCCACCAGTGATTTAGGTCGGAATGAGCAGTTCTTC. The chain has TRBV24-1 and TRBJ2-1; D unresolved. This CDR3 spans 13 amino acids. The ends were cut back, 1 base at V and 7 bases at J, with 7 bases in the middle. CDR1 is KGHDR and CDR2 is SFDVKD in the germline V gene.

The gene calls are TRBV12-3 or TRBV12-4 and TRBJ2-2; 8 bases match TRBD2. The CDR3 covers 15 residues. V shed 3 bases, J shed 5 bases, and the junction held 5 bases outside the gene matches. The CDR3 nucleotides are TGTGCCAGCAGTTTTGGACTAGCTCCAACCGGGGAGCTGTTTTTT. This sequence encodes CASSFGLAPTGELFF.

This clonotype was counted only a few times. This rearrangement joins TRBV12-3 or TRBV12-4 to TRBJ1-4; no reliable D call. This CDR3 has 14 residues. V lost 3 bases to trimming and J lost 7 bases, with 12 bases between them. In DNA, the CDR3 is TGTGCCAGCAGTTTCGGCGTGGTAGGTGAAAAACTGTTTTTT. Its protein is CASSFGVVGEKLFF.